This TCR beta chain was identified in a study of T cells in narcolepsy. On the study more broadly: Patients with NT1 or NT2 and healthy control donors were enrolled.

Sequencing used immunoSEQ multiplex PCR; TCRdb keeps in-frame clones, though not all of them. The table has some 33,000 clones, about 90% seen once; the top ten hold 1% to 1.5%. The CDR3 is 14 amino acids. V dropped 5 bases and J dropped 12; count of bases not matched to a gene: 10. Germline V gene sequence: CDR1 MNHEY, CDR2 SMNVEV (reference sequence). This clone has just one count. The antigen is not known. Study-level findings and limits: In some patient and control memory CD4+ samples, autoreactive clones were absent. Healthy controls reportedly lacked the autoreactive clonotypes serially found in patients' blood.

This receptor was taken from a human donor with narcolepsy. The chain carries TRBV27 and TRBJ2-1, with TRBD2 matching over 10 bases. The sample consisted of CD45RA- memory CD4+ T cells from PBMCs. DNA for the CDR3: TGTGCCAGCAGTAAGTTAGCGGGAGGAAATTGGCAGTTCTTC. Amino acid sequence: CASSKLAGGNWQFF.